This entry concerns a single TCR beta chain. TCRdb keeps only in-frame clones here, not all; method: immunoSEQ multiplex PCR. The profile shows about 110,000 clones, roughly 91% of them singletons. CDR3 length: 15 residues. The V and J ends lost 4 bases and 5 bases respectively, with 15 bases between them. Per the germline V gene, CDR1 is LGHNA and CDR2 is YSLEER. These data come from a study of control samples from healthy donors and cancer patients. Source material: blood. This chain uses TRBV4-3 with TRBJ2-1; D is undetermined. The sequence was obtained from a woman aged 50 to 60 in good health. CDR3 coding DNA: TGCGCCAGCAGCCTTATAGCCGATCTTAACAATGAGCAGTTCTTC. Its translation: CASSLIADLNNEQFF.